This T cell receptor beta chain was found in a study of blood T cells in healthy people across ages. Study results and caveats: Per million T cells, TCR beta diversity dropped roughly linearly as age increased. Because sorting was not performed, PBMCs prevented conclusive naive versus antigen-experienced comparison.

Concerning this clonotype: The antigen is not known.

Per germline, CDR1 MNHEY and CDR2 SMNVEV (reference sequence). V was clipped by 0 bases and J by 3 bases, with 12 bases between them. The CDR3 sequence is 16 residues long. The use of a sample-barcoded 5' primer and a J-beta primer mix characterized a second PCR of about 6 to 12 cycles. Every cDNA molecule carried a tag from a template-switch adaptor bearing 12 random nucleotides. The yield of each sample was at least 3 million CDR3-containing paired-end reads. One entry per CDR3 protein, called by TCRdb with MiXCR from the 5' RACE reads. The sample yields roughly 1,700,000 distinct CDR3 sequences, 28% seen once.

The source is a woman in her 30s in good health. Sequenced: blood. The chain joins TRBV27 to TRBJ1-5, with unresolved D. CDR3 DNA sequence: TGTGCCAGCAGTTTATCGGGAATGGGCCTCAATCAGCCCCAGCATTTT. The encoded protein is CASSLSGMGLNQPQHF.